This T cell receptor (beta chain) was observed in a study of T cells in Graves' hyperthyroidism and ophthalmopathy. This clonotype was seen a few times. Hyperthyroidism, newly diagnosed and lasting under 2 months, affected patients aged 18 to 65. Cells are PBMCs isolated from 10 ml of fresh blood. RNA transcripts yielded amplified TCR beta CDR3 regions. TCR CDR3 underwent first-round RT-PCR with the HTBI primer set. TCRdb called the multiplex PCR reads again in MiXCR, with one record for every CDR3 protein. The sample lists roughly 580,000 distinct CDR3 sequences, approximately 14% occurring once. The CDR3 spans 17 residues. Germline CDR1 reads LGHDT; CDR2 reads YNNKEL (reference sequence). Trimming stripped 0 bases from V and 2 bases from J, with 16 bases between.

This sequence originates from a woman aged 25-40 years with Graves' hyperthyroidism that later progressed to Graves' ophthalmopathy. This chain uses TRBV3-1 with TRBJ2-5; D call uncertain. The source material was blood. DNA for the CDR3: TGTGCCAGCAGCCAAGAAGGTCGTCTGGGCAAACAAGAGACCCAGTACTTC. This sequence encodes CASSQEGRLGKQETQYF.